A single sample gave rise to the 17 T cell receptor beta chains below, sequenced in a study of cytomegalovirus exposure and HLA in healthy donors (dated by TCRdb to 2015 to 2018). Library prep was done by the immunoSEQ multiplex PCR assay. For the multiplex PCR, a mixture combining 60 forward primers for TCR Vbeta segments and 13 reverse primers for TCR Jbeta segments was used. TCRdb stores this immuneACCESS table with in-frame sequences only. Part of the clones is absent; in the studies checked, under half of the shortfall reflects unresolved V genes, and no reason is known for the rest. This sample's table has entries for around 52,000 clones. Roughly a quarter of the sample comes from the top ten. The specimen sequenced was PBMCs. The receptors were sampled from a middle-aged man in good health and CMV-seropositive.

This chain links TRBV5-6 with TRBJ2-5; 12 bases fit TRBD1. CDR1 is SGHDT, CDR2 YYEEEE, per germline. CDR3 length: 15 residues. V was pared by 7 bases and J by 1 base, with 5 bases of the junction left unmatched. CDR3: CASSRDRGLQETQYF. In nucleotides, the CDR3 is TGTGCCAGCTCCCGGGACAGGGGGCTCCAAGAGACCCAGTACTTC.

The chain joins TRBV10-3 to TRBJ2-3; 11 positions match TRBD2. The germline gives CDR1 ENHRY, CDR2 SYGVKD. CDR3 length: 18 residues. Germline trimming cut 6 bases from V and 0 bases from J; bases unmatched to any gene: 11. DNA of the CDR3: TGTGCCATCAGGCCCGGGACTAGCGGAGGAAGTAGCACAGATACGCAGTATTTT. It is translated as CAIRPGTSGGSSTDTQYF.

The rearrangement uses TRBV29-1 and TRBJ1-3; 9 bases are shared with TRBD1. V lost 6 bases and J lost 4; bases outside the gene matches: 4. The CDR3 loop spans 13 amino acids. The V gene's germline CDR1 is SQVTM and CDR2 ANQGSEA. The CDR3 sequence: CSVSTGGGNTIYF. CDR3 sequence (DNA): TGCAGCGTCTCGACAGGGGGAGGAAACACCATATATTTT.

This rearrangement joins TRBV2 to TRBJ1-5; D not certain. Trimming removed 3 bases at V and 5 bases at J, with 8 bases between. The germline V gene has CDR1 SNHLY and CDR2 FYNNEI. The CDR3 covers 13 residues. The chain's CDR3 is CASSEGADQPQHF. The DNA of the CDR3 is TGTGCCAGCAGTGAGGGCGCCGATCAGCCCCAGCATTTT.

The chain recombines TRBV5-8 with TRBJ2-5, with D perhaps TRBD2 (6 bases). The CDR3 is 13 amino acids. Deletions cut 2 bases from V and 3 bases from J, with 8 bases between. The germline gives CDR1 SGHTS, CDR2 YDEGEE. The DNA of the CDR3 is TGTGCCAGCAGCTTATCGGGGGAAGAGACCCAGTACTTC. It encodes CASSLSGEETQYF. The entire variable domain, with the rest obtained from reference TRBV5-8 and TRBJ2-5, is as follows: EAGVTQSPTHLIKTRGQQATLRCSPISGHTSVYWYQQALGLGLQFLLWYDEGEERNRGNFPPRFSGRQFPNYSSELNVNALELEDSALYLCASSLSGEETQYFGPGTRLLVL.

V usage is TRBV18 and J usage is TRBJ2-1; D remains unclear. This CDR3 comprises 12 residues. Germline loops: CDR1 KGHSH, CDR2 LQKENI. The V end lost 6 bases, the J end lost 10 bases, and 13 bases lay between the germline ends. The CDR3 region has the DNA TGTGCCAGCTCCACCGAGGTATTAGAGCAGTTCTTC. The encoded protein is CASSTEVLEQFF.

This chain connects TRBV9 to TRBJ2-7; TRBD1 is a possible D gene (6 bases). The germline V gene encodes CDR1 SGDLS and CDR2 YYNGEE. The CDR3 is 14 residues long. V lost 4 bases to trimming and J lost 3 bases, with 14 bases between them. The CDR3 DNA follows: TGTGCCAGCAGCCTGGGGGCCGTTAACTACGAGCAGTACTTC. This translates into CASSLGAVNYEQYF.

J is TRBJ1-1 and V is TRBV5-1, with D unclear. V was pared by 4 bases and J by 3 bases, with 13 bases between. The CDR3 is 14 amino acids. CDR1 and CDR2 (germline): SGHRS, YFSETQ. The CDR3 sequence is CASSPLGRDTEAFF. The CDR3 DNA reads as TGCGCCAGCAGCCCCTTGGGGAGGGACACTGAAGCTTTCTTT.

The chain links TRBV7-3 to TRBJ2-1, with D possibly being TRBD2 (5 bases). The CDR3 contains 14 residues. Germline assignment: CDR1 SGHTA and CDR2 FQGTGA. V was trimmed by 7 bases and J by 8 bases, leaving 18 bases between them. CDR3: CASTPRAGHYEQFF. Here the CDR3 DNA reads TGTGCCAGCACCCCTCGCGCGGGCCACTATGAGCAGTTCTTC.

This rearrangement joins TRBV6-1 to TRBJ1-2, with D possibly being TRBD1 (6 bases). Trimming pared 3 bases from V and 8 bases from J, leaving 16 bases between. The germline CDR1 and CDR2 sequences are MNHNS and SASEGT. There are 14 residues in the CDR3. The CDR3 DNA follows: TGTGCCAGCAGTGAGGCAGGGGATTCAGGAGGCTACACCTTC. It codes for CASSEAGDSGGYTF.

V is TRBV11-2 and J is TRBJ2-7, with 9 bases identical to TRBD1. The CDR3 spans 15 residues. The trim removed 4 bases at V and 3 bases at J, leaving 7 bases unmatched. Germline V gene lookup returns CDR1 SGHAT and CDR2 FQNNGV. CDR3: CASSSTGQGLYEQYF. In nucleotides, the CDR3 is TGTGCCAGCAGCTCAACGGGACAGGGCCTCTACGAGCAGTACTTC. Supplemented by reference TRBV11-2 and TRBJ2-7, the full variable domain reads EAGVAQSPRYKIIEKRQSVAFWCNPISGHATLYWYQQILGQGPKLLIQFQNNGVVDDSQLPKDRFSAERLKGVDSTLKIQPAKLEDSAVYLCASSSTGQGLYEQYFGPGTRLTVT.

V usage is TRBV5-1 and J usage is TRBJ2-7; 8 bases fit TRBD2. CDR3 length equals 12 residues. Germline CDR1 SGHRS, CDR2 YFSETQ. V was clipped by 3 bases and J by 6 bases; unmatched bases: 2. The CDR3 region is CASSSGGGEQYF. CDR3 in DNA: TGCGCCAGCAGCTCCGGGGGGGGCGAGCAGTACTTC.

This rearrangement joins TRBV13 to TRBJ2-1; 7 bases fit TRBD2. V trimming: 9 bases; J trimming: 6 bases; junction bases outside the gene matches: 8. Per germline, CDR1 PRHDT and CDR2 FYEKMQ (reference sequence). The CDR3 is made up of 13 amino acids. The CDR3 sequence is CASTGGRGNEQFF. CDR3 in DNA: TGTGCCAGTACCGGGGGGAGGGGCAATGAGCAGTTCTTC.

The gene calls are TRBV18 and TRBJ1-5, with D perhaps TRBD1 (5 bases). The ends were cut back, 6 bases at V and 1 base at J, with 13 bases in the middle. Germline V gives CDR1 KGHSH, CDR2 LQKENI. The CDR3 has 15 amino acids. CDR3 sequence: CASSPGGGSNQPQHF. In nucleotides, the CDR3 is TGTGCCAGCTCTCCCGGGGGAGGGAGCAATCAGCCCCAGCATTTT.

This chain joins TRBV6-5 and TRBJ2-7, with 8 bases lining up with TRBD2. The CDR3 sequence is 14 residues long. After removal of 8 bases from V and 2 bases from J, the junction contained 8 bases not matched to a gene. Germline CDR1 reads MNHEY; CDR2 reads SVGAGI. DNA of the CDR3: TGTGCCAGCGGTAAGCGGGAGTGGCCCTACGAGCAGTACTTC. Its translation: CASGKREWPYEQYF.

This chain joins TRBV29-1 and TRBJ2-5; 10 bases map to TRBD1. The germline V gene encodes CDR1 SQVTM and CDR2 ANQGSEA. J lost 1 base, V lost 3 bases, and 8 bases had no gene match. The CDR3 extends over 16 amino acids. In nucleotides, the CDR3 is TGCAGCGTTGATCCGACAGGGGGCTACCTCCAAGAGACCCAGTACTTC. Its translation: CSVDPTGGYLQETQYF.

This sequence joins TRBV6-5 and TRBJ2-7; the D is unclear. The germline V gene encodes CDR1 MNHEY and CDR2 SVGAGI. Trimming cost V 4 bases and J 2 bases, with 15 bases left between them. This CDR3 region has 15 residues. CDR3 DNA sequence: TGTGCCAGCAGTTCCGCCGACGCAGGCCCCTACGAGCAGTACTTC. It is translated as CASSSADAGPYEQYF.